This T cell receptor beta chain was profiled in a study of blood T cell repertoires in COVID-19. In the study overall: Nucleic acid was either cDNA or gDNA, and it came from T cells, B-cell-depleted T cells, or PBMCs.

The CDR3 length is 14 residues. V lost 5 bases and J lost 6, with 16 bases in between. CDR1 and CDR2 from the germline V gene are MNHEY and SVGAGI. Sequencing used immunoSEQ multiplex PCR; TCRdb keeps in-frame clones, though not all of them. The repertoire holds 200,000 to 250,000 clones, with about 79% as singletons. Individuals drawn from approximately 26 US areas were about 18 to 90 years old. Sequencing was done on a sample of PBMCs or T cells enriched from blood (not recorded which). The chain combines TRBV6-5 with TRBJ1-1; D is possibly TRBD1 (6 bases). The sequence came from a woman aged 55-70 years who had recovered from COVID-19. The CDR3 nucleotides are TGTGCCAGCAGTCTACAGGGTAGGGTAGCTGAAGCTTTCTTT. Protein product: CASSLQGRVAEAFF.